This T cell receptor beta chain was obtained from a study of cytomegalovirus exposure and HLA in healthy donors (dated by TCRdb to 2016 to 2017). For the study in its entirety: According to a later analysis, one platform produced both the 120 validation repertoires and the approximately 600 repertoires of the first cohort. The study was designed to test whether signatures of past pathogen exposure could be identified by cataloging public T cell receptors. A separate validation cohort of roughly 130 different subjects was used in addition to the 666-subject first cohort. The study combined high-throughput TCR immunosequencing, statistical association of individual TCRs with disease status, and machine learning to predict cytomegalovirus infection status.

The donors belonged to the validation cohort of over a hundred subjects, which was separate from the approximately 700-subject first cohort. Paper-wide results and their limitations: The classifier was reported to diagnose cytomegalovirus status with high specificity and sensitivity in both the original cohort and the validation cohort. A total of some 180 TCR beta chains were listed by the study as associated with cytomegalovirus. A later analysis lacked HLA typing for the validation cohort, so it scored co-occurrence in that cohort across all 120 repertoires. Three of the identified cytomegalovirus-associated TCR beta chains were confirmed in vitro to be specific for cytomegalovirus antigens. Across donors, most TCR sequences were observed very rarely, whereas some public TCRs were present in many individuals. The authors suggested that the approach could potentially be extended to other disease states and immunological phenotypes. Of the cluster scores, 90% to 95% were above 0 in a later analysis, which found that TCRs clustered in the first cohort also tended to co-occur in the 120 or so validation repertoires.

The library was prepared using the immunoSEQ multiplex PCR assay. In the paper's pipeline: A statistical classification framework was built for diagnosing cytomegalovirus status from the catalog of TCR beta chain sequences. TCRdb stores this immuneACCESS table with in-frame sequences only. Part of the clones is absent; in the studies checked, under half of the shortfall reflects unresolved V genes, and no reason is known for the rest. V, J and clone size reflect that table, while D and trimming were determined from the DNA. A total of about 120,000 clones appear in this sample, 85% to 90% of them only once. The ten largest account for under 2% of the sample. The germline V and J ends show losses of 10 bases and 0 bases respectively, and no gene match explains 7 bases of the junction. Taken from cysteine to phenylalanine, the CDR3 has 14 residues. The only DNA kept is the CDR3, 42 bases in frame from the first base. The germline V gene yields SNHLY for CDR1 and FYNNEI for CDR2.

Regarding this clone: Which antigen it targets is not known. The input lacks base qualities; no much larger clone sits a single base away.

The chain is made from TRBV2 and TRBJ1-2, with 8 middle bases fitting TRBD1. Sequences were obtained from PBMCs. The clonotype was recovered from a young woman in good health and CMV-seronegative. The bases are TGTGCCATACCGACAGGGGAAGCTAACTATGGCTACACCTTC. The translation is CAIPTGEANYGYTF.